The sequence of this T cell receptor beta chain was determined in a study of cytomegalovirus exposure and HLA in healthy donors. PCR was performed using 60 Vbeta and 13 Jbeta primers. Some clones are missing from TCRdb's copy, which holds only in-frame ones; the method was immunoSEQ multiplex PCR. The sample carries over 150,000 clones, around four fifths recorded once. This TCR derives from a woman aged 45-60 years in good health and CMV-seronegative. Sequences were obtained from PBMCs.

DNA of the CDR3: TGTGCCAGCAGTTTTAGTTGGTCTACACCCTCCGGGGATACGCAGTATTTT. Translating gives CASSFSWSTPSGDTQYF. V usage is TRBV28 and J usage is TRBJ2-3; D unclear. The germline V gene has CDR1 MDHEN and CDR2 SYDVKM. With 3 bases removed from V and 6 bases from J, the gap between germline ends came to 22 bases. This CDR3 spans 17 amino acids. Full variable domain (outside the CDR3, taken from reference TRBV28 and TRBJ2-3): DVKVTQSSRYLVKRTGEKVFLECVQDMDHENMFWYRQDPGLGLRLIYFSYDVKMKEKGDIPEGYSVSREKKERFSLILESASTNQTSMYLCASSFSWSTPSGDTQYFGPGTRLTVL.